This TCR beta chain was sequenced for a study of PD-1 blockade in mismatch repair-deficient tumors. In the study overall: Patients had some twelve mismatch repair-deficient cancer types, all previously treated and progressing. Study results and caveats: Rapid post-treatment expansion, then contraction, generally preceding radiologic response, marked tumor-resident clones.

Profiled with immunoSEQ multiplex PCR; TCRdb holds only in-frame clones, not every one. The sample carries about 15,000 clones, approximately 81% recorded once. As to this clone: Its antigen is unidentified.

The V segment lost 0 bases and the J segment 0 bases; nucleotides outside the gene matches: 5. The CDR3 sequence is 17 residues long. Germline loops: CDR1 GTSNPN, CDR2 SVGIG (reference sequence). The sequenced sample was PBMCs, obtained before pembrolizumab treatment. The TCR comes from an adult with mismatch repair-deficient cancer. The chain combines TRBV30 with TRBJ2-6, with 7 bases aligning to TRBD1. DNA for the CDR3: TGTGCCTGGAGTGTAGGGGACAGTAACTCTGGGGCCAACGTCCTGACTTTC. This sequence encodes CAWSVGDSNSGANVLTF.